A selection of T cell receptor beta chains follows, all from one sample in a study of identical twins. Each CDR3 protein is one row after TCRdb ran MiXCR on the 5' RACE reads. The sample contains 1.5 million to 2 million distinct CDR3 sequences, about 32% of which appear only once. The specimen sequenced was cord blood. The receptor source for this set is a newborn girl in good health. CDR3s include the opening cysteine and the closing phenylalanine or tryptophan. A D gene is named only where the DNA matches it firmly. Some rows have no size entry. The others give once, few or many, or a class for an expanded clone.

TRBJ2-7,TRBD1,TRBV27,.,CASSLGQGADEQYF,TGTGCCAGCAGTTTAGGACAGGGGGCCGACGAGCAGTACTTC
TRBJ2-5,.,TRBV12-3/TRBV12-4,few,CASSFWAGFMEETQYF,TGTGCCAGCAGTTTTTGGGCAGGCTTCATGGAAGAGACCCAGTACTTC
TRBJ2-5,TRBD2,TRBV11-2,.,CAGINGLAGNEQYF,TGTGCCGGCATAAACGGACTAGCGGGAAATGAGCAGTACTTC
TRBJ2-2,.,TRBV24-1,.,CATSDTGSTGELFF,TGTGCCACCAGTGATACAGGGTCCACCGGGGAGCTGTTTTTT
TRBJ2-3,TRBD2,TRBV3-1,.,CASSQVVGLARTDTQYF,TGTGCCAGCAGCCAAGTGGTCGGACTAGCCCGCACAGATACGCAGTATTTT
TRBJ2-3,.,TRBV12-3/TRBV12-4,.,CASSTISVYTDTQYF,TGTGCCAGCAGCACGATTAGCGTATACACAGATACGCAGTATTTT
TRBJ1-5,TRBD1,TRBV7-6,.,CASRSVFGTGPYSNQPQHF,TGTGCCAGCAGAAGTGTGTTCGGGACAGGACCCTATAGCAATCAGCCCCAGCATTTT
TRBJ2-7,TRBD2,TRBV7-8,.,CASRSTTRLADSYEQYF,TGTGCCAGCAGATCAACAACTAGACTAGCGGACTCCTACGAGCAGTACTTC
TRBJ2-3,.,TRBV7-6,few,CAGSYSAGNTDTQYF,TGTGCCGGCAGCTATTCGGCGGGAAACACAGATACGCAGTATTTT
TRBJ2-1,TRBD2,TRBV5-5,.,CASSLATSGGAGNEQFF,TGTGCCAGCAGCTTGGCGACTAGCGGGGGGGCTGGTAATGAGCAGTTCTTC
TRBJ2-5,TRBD2,TRBV6-5,few,CASGASGRASETQYF,TGTGCCAGCGGCGCGAGCGGGAGGGCTTCGGAGACCCAGTACTTC
TRBJ2-1,.,TRBV9,few,CASSVASPNEQFF,TGTGCCAGCAGCGTAGCTAGCCCTAATGAGCAGTTCTTC
TRBJ2-5,TRBD1,TRBV6-2/TRBV6-3,few,CASSYHRGRETQYF,TGTGCCAGCAGTTACCACAGGGGGAGAGAGACCCAGTACTTC
TRBJ2-1,TRBD2,TRBV9,.,CASSGLANNEQFF,TGTGCCAGCAGCGGACTAGCGAACAATGAGCAGTTCTTC
TRBJ2-4,.,TRBV7-9,.,CASSLPGGELYF,TGTGCCAGCAGCCTCCCTGGAGGGGAACTGTACTTC
TRBJ2-1,.,TRBV10-3,few,CATADQRMGSYNEQFF,TGTGCCACCGCAGATCAAAGGATGGGATCCTACAATGAGCAGTTCTTC
TRBJ2-1,TRBD2,TRBV6-1,.,CASSLTSGNRYNEQFF,TGTGCCAGCAGTCTGACTAGCGGGAATAGGTACAATGAGCAGTTCTTC
TRBJ2-1,.,TRBV5-1,.,CASSSRVSGYDEQFF,TGCGCCAGCAGCTCCCGGGTAAGCGGGTACGATGAGCAGTTCTTC
TRBJ2-1,.,TRBV28,.,CASSGGTAQFF,TGTGCCAGCAGCGGAGGGACGGCTCAGTTCTTC
TRBJ1-4,.,TRBV25-1,few,CASSELSQGREKLFF,TGTGCCAGCAGTGAATTAAGTCAGGGACGCGAAAAACTGTTTTTT
TRBJ2-1,TRBD2,TRBV7-9,.,CASRDPSGAYNEQFF,TGTGCCAGCAGGGATCCTAGCGGGGCCTACAATGAGCAGTTCTTC
TRBJ2-7,.,TRBV5-1,many,CASSLGLYNEQYF,TGTGCCAGCAGTTTAGGACTTTATAATGAGCAGTACTTC
TRBJ1-2,.,TRBV18,.,CASSPSTYYGYTF,TGTGCCAGCTCCCCATCGACCTACTATGGCTACACCTTC
TRBJ2-1,.,TRBV11-3,.,CASSLDPSSNEQFF,TGTGCCAGCAGCTTAGATCCGTCTAGCAATGAGCAGTTCTTT
TRBJ2-1,TRBD1,TRBV10-3,.,CATSERTGKSVNEQFF,TGTGCCACCAGTGAGCGGACAGGGAAATCTGTCAATGAGCAGTTCTTC
TRBJ1-1,.,TRBV27,few,CASRLKRGTEAFF,TGTGCCAGCAGATTAAAAAGGGGTACTGAAGCTTTCTTT
TRBJ2-7,.,TRBV10-3,many,CAISDLASYEQYF,TGTGCCATCAGTGACCTAGCATCCTACGAGCAGTACTTC
TRBJ2-5,.,TRBV20-1,few,CSARDQGLETQYF,TGCAGTGCTAGAGACCAGGGGCTAGAGACCCAGTACTTC